A selection of T cell receptor beta chains follows, all from one sample in a study of T-cell memory formation after mild COVID-19. TCRdb recomputed calls from the 5' RACE reads with MiXCR, one row per CDR3 protein. This table holds around 450,000 distinct CDR3 sequences, 20% found once. The sample was PBMCs or a T cell subset sorted from them (not recorded which). The source of these receptors is an adult woman who had mild COVID-19 (a few samples of this study predate the infection). Cell type and time point are not known. Both conserved end residues are part of each CDR3. D genes are given only for firm matches. Not every row has a clone size; where given, it reads once, few, many or a size class.

CDR3aa: CASSLMAGEAEAFF
CDR3nt: TGCGCCAGCAGCTTGATGGCAGGGGAGGCTGAAGCTTTCTTT
d_gene: -
abundance: many
v_gene: TRBV5-1
j_gene: TRBJ1-1

CDR3aa: CASIGDGGSYNEQFF
CDR3nt: TGCGCCAGCATTGGGGACGGGGGGTCTTACAATGAGCAGTTCTTC
d_gene: TRBD2
abundance: few
v_gene: TRBV5-1
j_gene: TRBJ2-1

CDR3aa: CASNKGVRGEAFF
CDR3nt: TGTGCCAGCAACAAGGGGGTTCGGGGTGAAGCTTTCTTT
d_gene: -
abundance: -
v_gene: TRBV7-9
j_gene: TRBJ1-1

CDR3aa: CAIPWTGGGGYTF
CDR3nt: TGCGCCATCCCCTGGACAGGGGGCGGTGGCTACACCTTC
d_gene: TRBD1
abundance: -
v_gene: TRBV4-3
j_gene: TRBJ1-2

CDR3aa: CSADPHNYGYTF
CDR3nt: TGCAGCGCAGACCCCCATAACTATGGCTACACCTTC
d_gene: -
abundance: few
v_gene: TRBV29-1
j_gene: TRBJ1-2

CDR3aa: CASSPQGMAGANVLTF
CDR3nt: TGTGCCAGCAGCCCTCAGGGGATGGCTGGGGCCAACGTCCTGACTTTC
d_gene: -
abundance: -
v_gene: TRBV7-2
j_gene: TRBJ2-6

CDR3aa: CASAGSGNTIYF
CDR3nt: TGTGCCAGCGCTGGCTCCGGAAACACCATATATTTT
d_gene: -
abundance: -
v_gene: TRBV12-3/TRBV12-4
j_gene: TRBJ1-3

CDR3aa: CASSPPSGRATEQFF
CDR3nt: TGTGCCAGCAGCCCCCCTAGCGGGAGGGCCACTGAGCAGTTCTTC
d_gene: TRBD2
abundance: -
v_gene: TRBV4-2
j_gene: TRBJ2-1

CDR3aa: CASSPLGQRLGAGELFF
CDR3nt: TGTGCCAGCAGCCCCCTGGGACAGCGGCTCGGTGCCGGGGAGCTGTTTTTT
d_gene: TRBD1
abundance: few
v_gene: TRBV7-7
j_gene: TRBJ2-2

CDR3aa: CASSYDESMGTFEQYF
CDR3nt: TGTGCCAGCAGTTACGATGAGAGCATGGGAACCTTTGAGCAGTACTTC
d_gene: -
abundance: -
v_gene: TRBV6-2/TRBV6-3
j_gene: TRBJ2-7

CDR3aa: CSANRVEKLFF
CDR3nt: TGCAGTGCAAACAGGGTCGAAAAACTGTTTTTT
d_gene: -
abundance: few
v_gene: TRBV20-1
j_gene: TRBJ1-4

CDR3aa: CASSLGGTGSNQPQQF
CDR3nt: TGTGCCAGCAGTTTAGGGGGGACAGGGAGTAATCAGCCCCAGCAGTTT
d_gene: TRBD1
abundance: -
v_gene: TRBV12-3/TRBV12-4
j_gene: TRBJ1-5

CDR3aa: CSARPSRGLRSGANVLTF
CDR3nt: TGCAGTGCTAGACCCTCCAGGGGGCTACGTTCCGGGGCCAACGTCCTGACTTTC
d_gene: TRBD1
abundance: -
v_gene: TRBV20-1
j_gene: TRBJ2-6

CDR3aa: CASRVQAHNYGYTF
CDR3nt: TGCGCCAGCAGAGTTCAGGCTCACAACTATGGCTACACCTTC
d_gene: -
abundance: -
v_gene: TRBV5-1
j_gene: TRBJ1-2

CDR3aa: CASKEAGHYNEQFF
CDR3nt: TGTGCCAGTAAAGAAGCGGGCCACTACAATGAGCAGTTCTTC
d_gene: -
abundance: many
v_gene: TRBV19
j_gene: TRBJ2-1

CDR3aa: CSARDRLGNTEAFF
CDR3nt: TGCAGTGCTAGAGATCGACTGGGGAACACTGAAGCTTTCTTT
d_gene: -
abundance: -
v_gene: TRBV20-1
j_gene: TRBJ1-1

CDR3aa: CASSEYRGQVNTGELFF
CDR3nt: TGTGCCAGCAGTGAATATAGGGGACAAGTGAACACCGGGGAGCTGTTTTTT
d_gene: -
abundance: -
v_gene: TRBV25-1
j_gene: TRBJ2-2

CDR3aa: CSARDWDSEAYEQFF
CDR3nt: TGCAGTGCTAGAGATTGGGACAGTGAAGCGTATGAGCAGTTCTTC
d_gene: TRBD1
abundance: few
v_gene: TRBV20-1
j_gene: TRBJ2-1

CDR3aa: CSAGENLYGYTF
CDR3nt: TGCAGCGCAGGGGAGAACCTCTATGGCTACACCTTC
d_gene: -
abundance: -
v_gene: TRBV29-1
j_gene: TRBJ1-2

CDR3aa: CSVGFGGPREGTEAFF
CDR3nt: TGCAGCGTGGGGTTCGGGGGGCCCAGAGAGGGGACTGAAGCTTTCTTT
d_gene: -
abundance: many
v_gene: TRBV29-1
j_gene: TRBJ1-1

CDR3aa: CASSLGLAGGQAGELFF
CDR3nt: TGTGCCAGCAGCTTGGGACTAGCGGGAGGGCAGGCCGGGGAGCTGTTTTTT
d_gene: TRBD2
abundance: few
v_gene: TRBV7-2
j_gene: TRBJ2-2

CDR3aa: CASSPTSGSGADTQYF
CDR3nt: TGTGCCAGCAGCCCCACAAGCGGGAGTGGAGCAGATACGCAGTATTTT
d_gene: TRBD2
abundance: -
v_gene: TRBV5-4
j_gene: TRBJ2-3

CDR3aa: CASSLAPRGASSYEQYF
CDR3nt: TGTGCCAGCAGTTTAGCGCCCCGCGGAGCTAGCTCCTACGAGCAGTACTTC
d_gene: -
abundance: -
v_gene: TRBV12-3/TRBV12-4
j_gene: TRBJ2-7

CDR3aa: CASSLGVATNYGYTF
CDR3nt: TGTGCCAGCAGCTTAGGGGTAGCTACTAACTATGGCTACACCTTC
d_gene: -
abundance: few
v_gene: TRBV11-2
j_gene: TRBJ1-2

CDR3aa: CASSPSGGGAAPRAFF
CDR3nt: TGTGCCAGCAGCCCATCAGGAGGGGGGGCGGCCCCAAGAGCTTTCTTT
d_gene: -
abundance: few
v_gene: TRBV7-9
j_gene: TRBJ1-1

CDR3aa: CASSVEDGGFPPGNTIYF
CDR3nt: TGTGCCAGCAGCGTAGAGGACGGGGGGTTTCCCCCTGGAAACACCATATATTTT
d_gene: -
abundance: -
v_gene: TRBV9
j_gene: TRBJ1-3